This is a list of T cell receptor beta chains from one sample in a study of T-cell memory formation after mild COVID-19. Each CDR3 protein is one row after TCRdb ran MiXCR on the 5' RACE reads. Of about 470,000 distinct CDR3 sequences in the sample, 15% to 20% were seen once. The sample was PBMCs or a T cell subset sorted from them (not recorded which). The receptor source for this set is an adult woman who had mild COVID-19 (a few samples of this study predate the infection). Cell type and time point are not known. CDR3s include the opening cysteine and the closing phenylalanine or tryptophan. The D gene is left open where the match is weak. The size entry is marked missing in some rows and otherwise reads once, few, many or a size class.

v_gene: TRBV7-9
abundance: few
len: 14
d_gene: TRBD2
j_gene: TRBJ2-1
CDR3aa: CAIGLDHPYNEQFF
CDR3nt: TGTGCCATCGGACTAGACCACCCCTACAATGAGCAGTTCTTC

v_gene: TRBV30
abundance: NA
len: 15
d_gene: NA
j_gene: TRBJ2-1
CDR3aa: CAWSSPAAIYNEQFF
CDR3nt: TGTGCCTGGAGTTCGCCAGCGGCTATCTACAATGAGCAGTTCTTC

v_gene: TRBV7-2
abundance: few
len: 16
d_gene: NA
j_gene: TRBJ2-1
CDR3aa: CASSLEVVRSYNEQFF
CDR3nt: TGTGCCAGCAGCTTAGAGGTGGTCCGCAGCTACAATGAGCAGTTCTTC

v_gene: TRBV23-1
abundance: NA
len: 14
d_gene: TRBD1
j_gene: TRBJ2-3
CDR3aa: CASSPRDGTDTKYF
CDR3nt: TGCGCCAGCAGTCCCAGGGATGGGACAGATACGAAGTATTTT

v_gene: TRBV2
abundance: few
len: 13
d_gene: TRBD1
j_gene: TRBJ2-7
CDR3aa: CASSAGQTYEQYF
CDR3nt: TGTGCCAGCAGTGCGGGACAGACCTACGAGCAGTACTTC

v_gene: TRBV5-6
abundance: NA
len: 14
d_gene: NA
j_gene: TRBJ1-1
CDR3aa: CASSLVRDDTEAFF
CDR3nt: TGTGCCAGCAGCTTGGTGAGGGACGACACTGAAGCTTTCTTT

v_gene: TRBV7-6
abundance: few
len: 15
d_gene: TRBD1
j_gene: TRBJ2-1
CDR3aa: CASSPRDRGLGEQFF
CDR3nt: TGTGCCAGCAGCCCCCGGGACAGGGGGCTTGGTGAGCAGTTCTTC

v_gene: TRBV7-9
abundance: NA
len: 16
d_gene: NA
j_gene: TRBJ1-2
CDR3aa: CASSLPLEGQLYGYTF
CDR3nt: TGTGCCAGCAGCTTACCCCTTGAGGGGCAGCTCTATGGCTACACCTTC

v_gene: TRBV7-2
abundance: few
len: 15
d_gene: TRBD2
j_gene: TRBJ2-3
CDR3aa: CASSLALAGTDTQYF
CDR3nt: TGTGCCAGCAGCTTAGCCCTAGCGGGGACAGATACGCAGTATTTT

v_gene: TRBV15
abundance: few
len: 15
d_gene: NA
j_gene: TRBJ2-7
CDR3aa: CATSRDRIGTEEQYF
CDR3nt: TGTGCCACCAGCAGAGATAGGATAGGGACTGAAGAGCAGTACTTC

v_gene: TRBV30
abundance: NA
len: 14
d_gene: TRBD1
j_gene: TRBJ1-2
CDR3aa: CAWSRGQPGSGYTF
CDR3nt: TGTGCCTGGAGTAGGGGACAGCCCGGGTCGGGCTACACCTTC

v_gene: TRBV7-9
abundance: NA
len: 14
d_gene: NA
j_gene: TRBJ1-2
CDR3aa: CASSLGGGGRGYTF
CDR3nt: TGTGCCAGCAGCTTAGGGGGCGGCGGTCGCGGCTACACCTTC

v_gene: TRBV29-1
abundance: NA
len: 14
d_gene: TRBD1
j_gene: TRBJ2-3
CDR3aa: CSVRTGGLTDTQYF
CDR3nt: TGCAGCGTACGGACAGGGGGCTTAACAGATACGCAGTATTTT

v_gene: TRBV20-1
abundance: NA
len: 13
d_gene: NA
j_gene: TRBJ2-7
CDR3aa: CSARDPHSYEQYF
CDR3nt: TGCAGTGCTAGAGATCCCCACTCCTACGAGCAGTACTTC

v_gene: TRBV6-1
abundance: NA
len: 15
d_gene: TRBD1
j_gene: TRBJ2-1
CDR3aa: CASSTRQGAYNEQFF
CDR3nt: TGTGCCAGCAGTACCCGACAGGGGGCCTACAATGAGCAGTTCTTC

v_gene: TRBV7-3
abundance: few
len: 15
d_gene: NA
j_gene: TRBJ1-1
CDR3aa: CASSLTVGGITEAFF
CDR3nt: TGTGCCAGCAGCTTAACAGTAGGGGGTATCACTGAAGCTTTCTTT

v_gene: TRBV5-1
abundance: few
len: 17
d_gene: TRBD1
j_gene: TRBJ1-1
CDR3aa: CASSMGQGNRPNTEAFF
CDR3nt: TGCGCCAGCAGCATGGGACAGGGGAATCGTCCGAACACTGAAGCTTTCTTT

v_gene: TRBV30
abundance: NA
len: 13
d_gene: NA
j_gene: TRBJ1-2
CDR3aa: CAWKGFKDYGYTF
CDR3nt: TGTGCCTGGAAGGGCTTTAAAGACTATGGCTACACCTTC

v_gene: TRBV29-1
abundance: few
len: 17
d_gene: TRBD1
j_gene: TRBJ1-2
CDR3aa: CSVDDGQGSTPYDGYTF
CDR3nt: TGCAGCGTTGACGATGGACAGGGTTCGACTCCCTACGATGGCTACACCTTC

v_gene: TRBV7-3
abundance: NA
len: 14
d_gene: TRBD1
j_gene: TRBJ2-3
CDR3aa: CASSWTGETDTQYF
CDR3nt: TGTGCCAGCAGTTGGACAGGGGAGACAGATACGCAGTATTTT

v_gene: TRBV7-8
abundance: few
len: 10
d_gene: NA
j_gene: TRBJ2-1
CDR3aa: CASSNQVQFF
CDR3nt: TGTGCCAGCAGTAACCAGGTGCAGTTCTTC

v_gene: TRBV21-1
abundance: few
len: 16
d_gene: NA
j_gene: TRBJ2-3
CDR3aa: CASSKPRPRGTDTQYF
CDR3nt: TGTGCCAGCAGCAAACCGCGACCCCGAGGGACAGATACGCAGTATTTT

v_gene: TRBV13
abundance: few
len: 13
d_gene: NA
j_gene: TRBJ2-1
CDR3aa: CASSLERENEQFF
CDR3nt: TGTGCCAGCAGCTTAGAGAGGGAGAATGAGCAGTTCTTC

v_gene: TRBV12-3/TRBV12-4
abundance: many
len: 16
d_gene: NA
j_gene: TRBJ2-1
CDR3aa: CASSFRAGNSYNEQFF
CDR3nt: TGTGCCAGCAGTTTTAGGGCCGGGAACTCCTACAATGAGCAGTTCTTC

v_gene: TRBV5-1
abundance: NA
len: 16
d_gene: NA
j_gene: TRBJ1-2
CDR3aa: CASSLDRQASNYGYTF
CDR3nt: TGCGCCAGCAGCTTGGACAGACAGGCCTCTAACTATGGCTACACCTTC

v_gene: TRBV24-1
abundance: few
len: 15
d_gene: NA
j_gene: TRBJ2-2
CDR3aa: CATRPTTGQAGELFF
CDR3nt: TGTGCCACCAGACCAACTACAGGGCAAGCCGGGGAGCTGTTTTTT